This paragraph covers one T cell receptor beta chain sequence. The record originates from a study of T cell responses to AZD1222 COVID-19 vaccine. Clones were sequenced by immunoSEQ multiplex PCR, and TCRdb holds only the in-frame ones, with some missing. The sample contains under 200,000 clones, around 85% of which appear only once. Per germline, CDR1 SGHTA and CDR2 FQGNSA. This CDR3 is built from 13 residues. The V end was cut by 7 bases, the J end by 5 bases, with 14 bases between. Sequences were derived from peripheral blood, sampled 28 days after the second AZD1222 dose. The TCR originated in an adult who received the AZD1222 COVID-19 vaccine. The rearrangement joins TRBV7-2 to TRBJ2-5; possibly TRBD1 for D (5 bases). The CDR3 spells CASNLGPTETQYF. The CDR3 coding sequence is TGTGCCAGCAACCTGGGGCCCACTGAGACCCAGTACTTC. The full variable domain, its missing parts supplied by reference TRBV7-2 and TRBJ2-5, is GAGVSQSPSNKVTEKGKDVELRCDPISGHTALYWYRQSLGQGLEFLIYFQGNSAPDKSGLPSDRFSAERTGGSVSTLTIQRTQQEDSAVYLCASNLGPTETQYFGPGTRLLVL.